This passage covers 12 T cell receptor beta chains from one sample sequenced in a study of radiation and T cells in renal cell carcinoma. TCRdb's copy holds only in-frame clones and misses some; the assay was immunoSEQ multiplex PCR. In the table there are 90,000 to 95,000 clones, approximately 83% of which are singletons. Time point denoted: baseline pretreatment blood. Described treatment: 15 Gy SBRT to primary tumor, nephrectomy 4 weeks later. The input for sequencing was blood, taken from a patient whose treatment included radiotherapy and nephrectomy. All receptors come from a man between 60 and 70 years old with renal cell carcinoma.

This clone has just a few counts. The V gene is TRBV5-4, the J gene TRBJ2-2; 8 positions match TRBD2. Germline V gene data show CDR1 as SGHNT and CDR2 as YYREEE (reference sequence). V was clipped by 6 bases and J by 1 base; unmatched bases: 8. The CDR3 has 16 residues. CDR3 sequence reads: CASNPGLELNTGELFF. The CDR3 DNA reads TGTGCCAGCAACCCGGGACTAGAGTTGAACACCGGGGAGCTGTTTTTT.

The rearrangement joins TRBV4-1 to TRBJ2-7; no clear D. Trimming took 4 bases from V and 0 from J, leaving 13 bases between them. The CDR3 covers 15 residues. Germline values: CDR1 MGHRA, CDR2 YSYEKL. In DNA, the CDR3 is TGCGCCAGCAGCCCTCAGGCGCCGACCTCCTACGAGCAGTACTTC. It translates to CASSPQAPTSYEQYF.

The rearrangement joins TRBV6-1 to TRBJ2-2; the D gene could be TRBD1 or TRBD2 (6 bases each). CDR1 is MNHNS and CDR2 is SASEGT in the germline V gene. The V gene lost 2 bases and the J gene lost 0 bases, with 13 bases spanning the gap. The CDR3 runs to 17 residues. The CDR3 region is CASSERRGTANTGELFF. The CDR3, as DNA: TGTGCCAGCAGTGAAAGGAGGGGGACTGCGAACACCGGGGAGCTGTTTTTT.

This clone was counted many times. J is TRBJ2-1 and V is TRBV5-1, with 9 bases matching TRBD2. Germline V gene lookup returns CDR1 SGHRS and CDR2 YFSETQ. V trimming: 0 bases; J trimming: 6 bases; junction bases outside the gene matches: 4. The CDR3 sequence is 15 residues long. The DNA of the CDR3 is TGCGCCAGCAGCTTGGCTCCGGGACTAGCCAATGAGCAGTTCTTC. Translated, it gives CASSLAPGLANEQFF. The variable domain in full, with the rest retrieved from reference TRBV5-1 and TRBJ2-1, is KAGVTQTPRYLIKTRGQQVTLSCSPISGHRSVSWYQQTPGQGLQFLFEYFSETQRNKGNFPGRFSGRQFSNSRSEMNVSTLELGDSALYLCASSLAPGLANEQFFGPGTRLTVL.

The chain has TRBV7-9 and TRBJ2-1, with 13 bases lining up with TRBD2. The CDR3 extends over 16 amino acids. Unmatched junction bases numbered 4, after V lost 4 bases and J lost 4 bases. CDR1 is SEHNR and CDR2 is FQNEAQ in the germline V gene (reference sequence). For the CDR3, the DNA is TGTGCCAGCAGCTCGGGACTAGCGGGGATTTACAATGAGCAGTTCTTC. It is translated as CASSSGLAGIYNEQFF. Variable domain in full (rest from reference TRBV7-9 and TRBJ2-1): DTGVSQNPRHKITKRGQNVTFRCDPISEHNRLYWYRQTLGQGPEFLTYFQNEAQLEKSRLLSDRFSAERPKGSFSTLEIQRTEQGDSAMYLCASSSGLAGIYNEQFFGPGTRLTVL.

The J gene is TRBJ1-2, the V gene TRBV7-2; D gene unclear. V lost 1 base to trimming and J lost 2 bases, with 8 bases between them. Per the germline V gene, CDR1 is SGHTA and CDR2 is FQGNSA. This CDR3 has 14 residues. CDR3 loop: CASSLEAGNYGYTF. CDR3 nucleotide sequence: TGTGCCAGCAGCTTAGAGGCGGGGAACTATGGCTACACCTTC.

The chain carries TRBV6-5 and TRBJ2-1, with 7 bases identical to TRBD1. Germline V gene lookup returns CDR1 MNHEY and CDR2 SVGAGI. J was trimmed by 4 bases and V by 5 bases; bases with no gene match: 8. The CDR3 covers 15 residues. CDR3 bases: TGTGCCAGCAGTCACCGGGACAGAAGGTACAATGAGCAGTTCTTC. This translates into CASSHRDRRYNEQFF.

The chain recombines TRBV19 with TRBJ1-5, with a possible D match to TRBD1 (5 bases). The CDR3 runs 13 residues. V gave up 8 bases and J gave up 5 bases, with 13 bases separating them. CDR1 is LNHDA, CDR2 SQIVND, per germline (reference sequence). The CDR3 is CASGTIADQPQHF. CDR3 DNA: TGTGCCAGTGGGACCATTGCAGATCAGCCCCAGCATTTT.

This rearrangement joins TRBV11-2 to TRBJ2-1; the D is unclear. Germline V gene sequence: CDR1 SGHAT, CDR2 FQNNGV. This CDR3 spans 14 amino acids. V gave up 4 bases and J gave up 4 bases, with 11 bases separating them. CDR3 nucleotides: TGTGCCAGCAGCTCAAGGGTCCAATACAATGAGCAGTTCTTC. Translation: CASSSRVQYNEQFF.

In DNA, the CDR3 is TGCGCCAGCAGCCAACCGATAACGGTGGATGAGCAGTTCTTC. Protein: CASSQPITVDEQFF. This chain connects TRBV4-1 to TRBJ2-1; D remains ambiguous. The length of the CDR3 is 14 residues. The V gene's germline CDR1 is MGHRA and CDR2 YSYEKL. Between the trimmed V and J ends, which lost 2 bases and 8 bases, there was a span of 13 bases.

The rearrangement uses TRBV5-1 and TRBJ2-3, with 9 bases aligning to TRBD2. Germline lookup yields CDR1 SGHRS and CDR2 YFSETQ. J was trimmed by 4 bases and V by 3 bases; bases with no gene match: 12. The CDR3 spans 17 residues. The CDR3 sequence: CASSYSSVSSGADTQYF. The CDR3 bases are TGCGCCAGCAGCTACTCTTCTGTCTCTAGCGGGGCAGATACGCAGTATTTT. Combining the CDR3 with reference TRBV5-1 and TRBJ2-3 gives the whole variable domain KAGVTQTPRYLIKTRGQQVTLSCSPISGHRSVSWYQQTPGQGLQFLFEYFSETQRNKGNFPGRFSGRQFSNSRSEMNVSTLELGDSALYLCASSYSSVSSGADTQYFGPGTRLTVL.

The chain joins TRBV5-5 to TRBJ2-7, with 7 bases identical to TRBD1. The CDR3 extends over 14 amino acids. Germline loops: CDR1 SGHKS, CDR2 YYEKEE (reference sequence). With V trimmed by 4 bases and J by 4 bases, 8 bases remained unmatched. CDR3 protein: CASSQPGQVYEQYF. The CDR3 DNA follows: TGTGCCAGCAGCCAACCCGGACAGGTTTACGAGCAGTACTTC.